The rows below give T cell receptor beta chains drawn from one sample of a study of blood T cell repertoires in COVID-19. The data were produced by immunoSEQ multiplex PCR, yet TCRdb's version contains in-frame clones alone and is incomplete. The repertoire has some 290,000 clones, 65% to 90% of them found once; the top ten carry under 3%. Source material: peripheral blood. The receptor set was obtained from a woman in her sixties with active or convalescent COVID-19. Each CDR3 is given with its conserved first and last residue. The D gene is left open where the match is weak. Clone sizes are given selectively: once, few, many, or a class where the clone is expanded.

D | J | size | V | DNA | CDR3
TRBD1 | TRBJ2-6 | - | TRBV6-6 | TGTGCCAGCAGTCCAAGACAGGGGGCGCGCGGGGCCAACGTCCTGACTTTC | CASSPRQGARGANVLTF
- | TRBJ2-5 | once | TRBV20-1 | TGCAGTGCTAGTGGTGGTCATCGTCAGTACCAAGAGACCCAGTACTTC | CSASGGHRQYQETQYF
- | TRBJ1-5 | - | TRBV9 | TGTGCCAGCAGCGTAGGGGGCGCGGGCAATCAGCCCCAGCATTTT | CASSVGGAGNQPQHF
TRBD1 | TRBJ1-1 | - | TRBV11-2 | TGTGCCAGCAGCTTAGAATGGACAGGGGCCACTGAAGCTTTCTTT | CASSLEWTGATEAFF
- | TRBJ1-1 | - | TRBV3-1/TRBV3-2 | TGTGCCAGCAGCCACCGGGCAGGGCCTATGAACACTGAAGCTTTCTTT | CASSHRAGPMNTEAFF
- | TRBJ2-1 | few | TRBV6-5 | TGTGCCAGCAGAGGGGATTTTAGAGCCAATGAGCAGTTCTTC | CASRGDFRANEQFF
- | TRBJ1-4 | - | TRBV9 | TGTGCCAGCAGCGGGTTGGGCGAAAAACTGTTTTTT | CASSGLGEKLFF
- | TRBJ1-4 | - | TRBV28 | TGTGCCAGCAGTTCTGCAGGGTTAACTAATGAAAAACTGTTTTTT | CASSSAGLTNEKLFF
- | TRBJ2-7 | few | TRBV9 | TGTGCCAGCAGCGTAGCTACTGGGGGGGGGCTAGGGAGCTACGAGCAGTACTTC | CASSVATGGGLGSYEQYF
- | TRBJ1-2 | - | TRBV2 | TGTGCCAGCGGCAGGGGCGCCCTCGGTTATGGCTACACCTTC | CASGRGALGYGYTF
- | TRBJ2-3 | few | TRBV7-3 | TGTGCCAGCAGCTTAAATGGGGAGGGGGTCGGCACAGATACGCAGTATTTT | CASSLNGEGVGTDTQYF
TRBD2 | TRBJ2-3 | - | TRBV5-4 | TGTGCCAGCAGCTTAAAAGCGGGGGCCTCTCACACAGATACGCAGTATTTT | CASSLKAGASHTDTQYF
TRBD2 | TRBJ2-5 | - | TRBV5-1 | TGCGCCAGCACAGCGGGGGGGCCGGGGGAGACCCAGTACTTC | CASTAGGPGETQYF
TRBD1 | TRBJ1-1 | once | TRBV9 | TGTGCCAGCAGCGTAGGGACAGGGGGTGACACTGAAGCTTTCTTT | CASSVGTGGDTEAFF
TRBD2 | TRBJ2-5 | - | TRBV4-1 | TGCGCCAGCAGCCAAGGGGGACTAGCGGGGCAAGAGACCCAGTACTTC | CASSQGGLAGQETQYF
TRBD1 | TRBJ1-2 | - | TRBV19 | TGTGCCAGTATTTCGGGACAGGGTGGTGGCTACACCTTC | CASISGQGGGYTF
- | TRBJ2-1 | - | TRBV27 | TGTGCCAGCAGTCTCGGGACACCACCAGAGGCCTACAATGAGCAGTTCTTC | CASSLGTPPEAYNEQFF
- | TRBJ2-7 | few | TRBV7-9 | TGTGCCAGCAGCCGTCCCTTCTCCGGGACTGACTCCTACGAGCAGTACTTC | CASSRPFSGTDSYEQYF
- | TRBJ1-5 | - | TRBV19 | TGTGCCAGTAGTATGCGGGGGCGGCCCCAGCATTTT | CASSMRGRPQHF
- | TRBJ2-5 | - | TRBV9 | TGTGCCAGCAGCGGAGGGATAGCGAGAGAGACCCAGTACTTC | CASSGGIARETQYF
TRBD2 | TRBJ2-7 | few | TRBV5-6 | TGTGCCAGCAGCAACCTGAGGACTAGCGGAAACTACGAGCAGTACTTC | CASSNLRTSGNYEQYF
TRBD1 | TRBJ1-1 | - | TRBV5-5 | TGTGCCAGCAGCTTGGCAGGACAGGGAAGTACTGAAGCTTTCTTT | CASSLAGQGSTEAFF
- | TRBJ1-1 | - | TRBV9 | TGTGCCAGCAGCGCTACAGGGTTCTGGACTGAAGCTTTCTTT | CASSATGFWTEAFF
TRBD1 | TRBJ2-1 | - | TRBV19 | TGTGCCAGTCGGGACAGCTCCTACAATGAGCAGTTCTTC | CASRDSSYNEQFF
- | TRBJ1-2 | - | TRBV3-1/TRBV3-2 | TGTGCCAGCAGCCAAGGCCGCGGGGGGCCCTATGGCTACACCTTC | CASSQGRGGPYGYTF
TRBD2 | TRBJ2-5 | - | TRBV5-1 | TGCGCCAGCAGCTTGGCCGGGGGGCAAGAGACCCAGTACTTC | CASSLAGGQETQYF
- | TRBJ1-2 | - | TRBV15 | TGTGCCACCAGCAGAGGTGAGGGTTCCTATGACTACACCTTC | CATSRGEGSYDYTF
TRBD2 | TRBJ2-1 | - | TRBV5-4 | TGTGCCAGCAGCTCCAGGGAAGCGGGGGCCTACAATGAGCAGTTCTTC | CASSSREAGAYNEQFF
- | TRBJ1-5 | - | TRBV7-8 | TGTGCCAGCAGCTTAGCACACAGGAATCAGCCCCAGCATTTT | CASSLAHRNQPQHF
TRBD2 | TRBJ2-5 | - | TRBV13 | TGTGCCAGCAGCTACTCCGCTCTAGCGGGGGCGCAAGAGACCCAGTACTTC | CASSYSALAGAQETQYF
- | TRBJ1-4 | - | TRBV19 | TGTGCCAGTAGTAACTCCCCGGCGGTCCCGGAAAAACTGTTTTTT | CASSNSPAVPEKLFF
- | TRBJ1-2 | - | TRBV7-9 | TGTGCCAGCAGCGCCGCCACTCCAGGGAAAGCTAACTATGGCTACACCTTC | CASSAATPGKANYGYTF
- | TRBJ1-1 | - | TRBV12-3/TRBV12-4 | TGTGCCAGCCGCCGGGTCACTGAAGCTTTCTTT | CASRRVTEAFF
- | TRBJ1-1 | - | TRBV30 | TGTGCCTGGAGTCTCCCAGGGATGAACACTGAAGCTTTCTTT | CAWSLPGMNTEAFF
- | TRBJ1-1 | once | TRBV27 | TGTGCCAGCAGTTTAACGGCAGGTCTGAACACTGAAGCTTTCTTT | CASSLTAGLNTEAFF
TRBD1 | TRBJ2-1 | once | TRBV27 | TGTGCCAGCAGTTTAAGGACAGGGACCGTCAATGAGCAGTTCTTC | CASSLRTGTVNEQFF
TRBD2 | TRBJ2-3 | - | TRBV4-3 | TGCGCCAGCAGCCAAGATCGGGGGGGGCCCACAGATACGCAGTATTTT | CASSQDRGGPTDTQYF
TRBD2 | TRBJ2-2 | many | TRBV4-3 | TGCGCCAGCAGCCAAGTGGGGGGGATGAACACCGGGGAGCTGTTTTTT | CASSQVGGMNTGELFF
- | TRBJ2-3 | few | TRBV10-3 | TGTGCCATCAGTGAAGTAGGACACATCACAGATACGCAGTATTTT | CAISEVGHITDTQYF
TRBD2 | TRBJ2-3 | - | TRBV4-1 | TGCGCCAGCAGCCAAGAACCTAGCGGGGGCACAGATACGCAGTATTTT | CASSQEPSGGTDTQYF
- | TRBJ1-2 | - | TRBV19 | TGTGCCAGTAGTACGGGGGATTCCTATGGCTACACCTTC | CASSTGDSYGYTF
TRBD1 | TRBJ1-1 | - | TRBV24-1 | TGTGCCACCAGTGATTTGCGTGGCCGACAGGGGGCTTGGAGCACTGAAGCTTTCTTT | CATSDLRGRQGAWSTEAFF
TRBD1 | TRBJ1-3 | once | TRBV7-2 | TGTGCCAGCAGCCTGACAGGGTTCTCTGGAAACACCATATATTTT | CASSLTGFSGNTIYF
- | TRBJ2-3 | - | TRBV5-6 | TGTGCCAGCAGCTTGGTGGGGCGCTCTAGCACAGATACGCAGTATTTT | CASSLVGRSSTDTQYF
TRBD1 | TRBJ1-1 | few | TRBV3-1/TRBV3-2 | TGTGCCAGCAGCCTTAAGGCAGGGGGGATTGAAGCTTTCTTT | CASSLKAGGIEAFF
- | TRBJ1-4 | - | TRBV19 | TGTGCCAGTAGGTCCAGGGGAGAATCTGAAAAACTGTTTTTT | CASRSRGESEKLFF
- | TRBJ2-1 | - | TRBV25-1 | TGTGCCAGCAGTCCGGACAAGGGGAATGAGCAGTTCTTC | CASSPDKGNEQFF
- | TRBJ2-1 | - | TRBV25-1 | TGTGCCAGCAGTGAATACCGCTCCTACAATGAGCAGTTCTTC | CASSEYRSYNEQFF
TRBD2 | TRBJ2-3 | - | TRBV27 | TGTGCCAGCAGTTTTGGACTAGCGGGGGGGCCACGCACAGATACGCAGTATTTT | CASSFGLAGGPRTDTQYF
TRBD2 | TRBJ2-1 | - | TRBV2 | TGTGCCAGCAGTGGACTAGCGGGGGACTACAATGAGCAGTTCTTC | CASSGLAGDYNEQFF
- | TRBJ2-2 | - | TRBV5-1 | TGCGCCAGCAGCTCTACAGATACGAACACCGGGGAGCTGTTTTTT | CASSSTDTNTGELFF